Following are 5 T cell receptor beta chains from one sample sequenced in a study of CD8+ T cells in alopecia areata. Investigators isolated RNA and reverse transcribed it into cDNA to act as the sequencing template. Clones were sequenced by immunoSEQ multiplex PCR, and TCRdb holds only the in-frame ones, with some missing. Here the sample spans a few hundred thousand clones, around 65% being singletons. The treatment here: oral pan-JAK inhibitor, 5-10 mg twice daily. The specimen comprised CD4+ T cells sorted from blood, sampled at week 44, from a patient treated with tofacitinib. All receptors come from a human donor with alopecia areata.

V gene TRBV5-8 combines with J gene TRBJ2-1, with 13 bases fitting TRBD2. The germline gives CDR1 SGHTS, CDR2 YDEGEE. Trimming at V came to 0 bases and at J to 13 bases, leaving 10 bases not matched to a gene. This CDR3 has 16 amino acids. The CDR3 protein is CASSLGSLAGGPAQFF. CDR3 DNA: TGTGCCAGCAGCTTGGGTTCACTAGCGGGGGGGCCCGCACAGTTCTTC.

This clone was seen just once. The chain is built from TRBV5-1 and TRBJ1-2; no reliable D call. Germline CDR1 SGHRS, CDR2 YFSETQ. The CDR3 has 14 amino acids. V gave up 7 bases and J gave up 6 bases, with 19 bases separating them. CDR3: CASALSSGSDGYTF. DNA for the CDR3: TGCGCCAGCGCCCTTTCCTCGGGATCCGATGGCTACACCTTC. Full variable domain (missing parts from reference TRBV5-1 and TRBJ1-2): KAGVTQTPRYLIKTRGQQVTLSCSPISGHRSVSWYQQTPGQGLQFLFEYFSETQRNKGNFPGRFSGRQFSNSRSEMNVSTLELGDSALYLCASALSSGSDGYTFGSGTRLTVV.

This chain connects TRBV2 to TRBJ2-6; 10 nucleotides match TRBD1. Germline V lookup: CDR1 SNHLY, CDR2 FYNNEI. The CDR3 runs 19 residues. After removal of 6 bases from V and 2 bases from J, the junction contained 13 bases not matched to a gene. The CDR3 is CASSPGTGAGGPGANVLTF. The CDR3 region has the DNA TGTGCCAGCAGCCCCGGGACAGGGGCAGGTGGCCCTGGGGCCAACGTCCTGACTTTC.

CDR3: CASSFLTGTGTTNEQFF. In DNA, the CDR3 is TGTGCCAGCAGCTTTCTCACCGGGACAGGGACGACCAATGAGCAGTTCTTC. The genes are TRBV7-7 and TRBJ2-1, with 9 bases identical to TRBD1. The ends lost 3 bases at V and 6 bases at J; junction bases unmatched: 12. The CDR3 has 17 residues. Germline CDR1 is SSHAT and CDR2 is FNYEAQ (reference sequence).

This sequence joins TRBV5-1 and TRBJ1-2, with TRBD1 matching 8 bases. With V trimmed by 5 bases and J by 7 bases, 10 bases remained unmatched. The CDR3 contains 14 residues. Germline values: CDR1 SGHRS, CDR2 YFSETQ. The CDR3 region has the DNA TGCGCCAGCAGGACCCCGGACAGGGTGGCTGGCTACACCTTC. Translation gives CASRTPDRVAGYTF.